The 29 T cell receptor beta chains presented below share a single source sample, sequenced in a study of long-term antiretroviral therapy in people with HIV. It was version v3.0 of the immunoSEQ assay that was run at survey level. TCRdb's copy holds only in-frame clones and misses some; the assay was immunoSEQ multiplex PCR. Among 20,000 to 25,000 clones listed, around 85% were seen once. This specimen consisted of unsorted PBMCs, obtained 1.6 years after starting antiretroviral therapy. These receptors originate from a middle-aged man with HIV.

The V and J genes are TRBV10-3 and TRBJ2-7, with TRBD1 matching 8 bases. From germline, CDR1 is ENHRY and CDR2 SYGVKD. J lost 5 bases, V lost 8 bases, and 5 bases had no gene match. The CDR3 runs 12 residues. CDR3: CAIGQGANEQYF. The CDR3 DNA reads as TGTGCCATCGGGCAGGGGGCGAACGAGCAGTACTTC.

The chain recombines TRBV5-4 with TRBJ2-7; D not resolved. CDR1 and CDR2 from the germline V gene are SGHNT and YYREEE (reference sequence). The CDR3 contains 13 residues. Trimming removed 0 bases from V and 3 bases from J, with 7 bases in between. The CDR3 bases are TGTGCCAGCAGCTTGGGGTCGGACTACGAGCAGTACTTC. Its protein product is CASSLGSDYEQYF.

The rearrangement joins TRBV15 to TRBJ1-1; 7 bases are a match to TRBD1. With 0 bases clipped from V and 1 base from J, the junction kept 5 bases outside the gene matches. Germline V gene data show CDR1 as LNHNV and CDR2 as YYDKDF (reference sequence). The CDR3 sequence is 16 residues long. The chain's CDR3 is CATSRDRDSPNTEAFF. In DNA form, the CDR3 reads TGTGCCACCAGCAGAGATAGGGACAGCCCGAACACTGAAGCTTTCTTT.

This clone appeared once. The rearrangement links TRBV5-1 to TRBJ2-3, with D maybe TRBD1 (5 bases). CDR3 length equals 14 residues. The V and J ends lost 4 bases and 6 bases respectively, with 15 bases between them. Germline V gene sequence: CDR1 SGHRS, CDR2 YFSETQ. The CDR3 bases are TGCGCCAGCAGCCCACAGGTACCTGAGGATACGCAGTATTTT. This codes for CASSPQVPEDTQYF.

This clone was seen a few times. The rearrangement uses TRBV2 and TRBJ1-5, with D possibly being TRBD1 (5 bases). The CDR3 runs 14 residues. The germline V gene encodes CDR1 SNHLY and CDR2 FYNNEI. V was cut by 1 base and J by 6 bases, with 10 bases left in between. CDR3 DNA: TGTGCCAGCAGTGAAGGGGGCGCGGGTCAGCCCCAGCATTTT. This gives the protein CASSEGGAGQPQHF. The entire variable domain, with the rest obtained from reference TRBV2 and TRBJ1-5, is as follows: EPEVTQTPSHQVTQMGQEVILRCVPISNHLYFYWYRQILGQKVEFLVSFYNNEISEKSEIFDDQFSVERPDGSNFTLKIRSTKLEDSAMYFCASSEGGAGQPQHFGDGTRLSIL.

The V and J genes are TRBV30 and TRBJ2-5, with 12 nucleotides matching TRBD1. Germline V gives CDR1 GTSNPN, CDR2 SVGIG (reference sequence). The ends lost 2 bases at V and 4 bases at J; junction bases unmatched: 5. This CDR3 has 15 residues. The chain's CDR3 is CAWSRGQGAGETQYF. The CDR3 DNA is TGTGCCTGGAGTCGGGGACAGGGGGCAGGAGAGACCCAGTACTTC.

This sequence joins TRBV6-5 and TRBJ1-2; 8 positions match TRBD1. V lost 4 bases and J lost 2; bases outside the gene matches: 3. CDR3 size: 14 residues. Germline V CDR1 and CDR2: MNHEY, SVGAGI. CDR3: CASSWGTGNYGYTF. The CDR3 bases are TGTGCCAGCAGTTGGGGGACAGGCAACTATGGCTACACCTTC.

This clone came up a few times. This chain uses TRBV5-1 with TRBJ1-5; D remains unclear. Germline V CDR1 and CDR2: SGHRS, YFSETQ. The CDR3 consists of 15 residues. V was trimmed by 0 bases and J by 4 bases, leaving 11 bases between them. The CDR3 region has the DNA TGCGCCAGCAGCTTGGATGGGAACCTAAATCAGCCCCAGCATTTT. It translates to CASSLDGNLNQPQHF.

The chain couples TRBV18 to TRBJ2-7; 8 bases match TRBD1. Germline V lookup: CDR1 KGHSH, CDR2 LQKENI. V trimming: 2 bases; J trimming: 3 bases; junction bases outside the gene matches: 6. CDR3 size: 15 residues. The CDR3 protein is CASSPGQGRYYEQYF. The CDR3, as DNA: TGTGCCAGCTCACCAGGACAGGGTCGATACTACGAGCAGTACTTC.

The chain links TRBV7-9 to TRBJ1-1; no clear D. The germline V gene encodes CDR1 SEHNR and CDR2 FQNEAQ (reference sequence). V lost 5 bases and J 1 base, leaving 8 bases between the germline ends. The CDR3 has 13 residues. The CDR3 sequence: CASSRQTNTEAFF. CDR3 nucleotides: TGTGCCAGCAGCCGGCAAACGAACACTGAAGCTTTCTTT.

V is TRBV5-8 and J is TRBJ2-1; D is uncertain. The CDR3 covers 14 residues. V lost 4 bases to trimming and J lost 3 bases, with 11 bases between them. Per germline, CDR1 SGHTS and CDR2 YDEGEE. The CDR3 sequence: CASSGYQGYNEQFF. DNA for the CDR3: TGTGCCAGCAGCGGGTATCAAGGCTACAATGAGCAGTTCTTC.

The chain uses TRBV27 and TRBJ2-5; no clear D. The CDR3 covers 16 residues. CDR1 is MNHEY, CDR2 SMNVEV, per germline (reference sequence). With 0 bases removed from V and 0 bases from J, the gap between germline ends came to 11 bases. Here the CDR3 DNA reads TGTGCCAGCAGTTTATCGTCGTCACAGAACCAAGAGACCCAGTACTTC. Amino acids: CASSLSSSQNQETQYF.

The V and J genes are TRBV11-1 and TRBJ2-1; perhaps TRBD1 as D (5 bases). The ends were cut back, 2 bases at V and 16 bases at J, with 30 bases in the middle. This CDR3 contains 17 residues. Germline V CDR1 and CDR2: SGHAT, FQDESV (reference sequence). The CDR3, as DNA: TGTGCCAGCAGCTTACAAGGGAACAGGCTTGGGGTAGGGGAATATTTCTTC. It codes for CASSLQGNRLGVGEYFF.

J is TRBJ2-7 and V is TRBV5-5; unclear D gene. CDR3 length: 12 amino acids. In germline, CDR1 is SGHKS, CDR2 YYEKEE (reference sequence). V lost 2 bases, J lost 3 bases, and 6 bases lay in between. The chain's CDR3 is CASSLAYYEQYF. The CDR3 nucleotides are TGTGCCAGCAGCTTAGCTTACTACGAGCAGTACTTC.

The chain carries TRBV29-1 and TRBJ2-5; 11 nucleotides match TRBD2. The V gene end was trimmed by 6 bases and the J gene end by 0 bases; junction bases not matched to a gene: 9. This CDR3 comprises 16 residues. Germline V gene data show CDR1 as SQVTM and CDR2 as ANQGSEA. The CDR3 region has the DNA TGCAGCGTGACCCGACCGGGACTAGCGGACCAAGAGACCCAGTACTTC. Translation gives CSVTRPGLADQETQYF.

This CDR3 reads CASSQASSGTKATSGGAWTGELFF. CDR3 in DNA: TGTGCCAGCAGCCAAGCCTCGTCGGGTACCAAAGCAACTAGCGGGGGGGCCTGGACCGGGGAGCTGTTTTTT. The rearrangement uses TRBV4-2 and TRBJ2-2; 13 bases line up with TRBD2. V trimming: 1 base; J trimming: 5 bases; junction bases outside the gene matches: 25. Germline CDR1 reads LGHNA; CDR2 reads YNFKEQ. The CDR3 contains 24 residues.

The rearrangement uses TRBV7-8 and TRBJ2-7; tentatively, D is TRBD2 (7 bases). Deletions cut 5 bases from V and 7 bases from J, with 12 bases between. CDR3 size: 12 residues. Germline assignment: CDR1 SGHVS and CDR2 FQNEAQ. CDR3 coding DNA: TGTGCCAGCAGCCGGGGGGCTAATGAGCAGTACTTC. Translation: CASSRGANEQYF.

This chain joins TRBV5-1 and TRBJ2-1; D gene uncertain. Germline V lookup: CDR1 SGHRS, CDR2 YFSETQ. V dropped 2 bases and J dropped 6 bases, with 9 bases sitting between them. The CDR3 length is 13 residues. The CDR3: CASSLFPSNEQFF. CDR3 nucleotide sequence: TGCGCCAGCAGCTTATTCCCATCCAATGAGCAGTTCTTC.

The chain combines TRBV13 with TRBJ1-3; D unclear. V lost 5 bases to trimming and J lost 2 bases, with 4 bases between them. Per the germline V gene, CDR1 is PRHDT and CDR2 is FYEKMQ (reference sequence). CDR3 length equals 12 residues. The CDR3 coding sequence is TGTGCCAGCAGCCGTACTGGAAACACCATATATTTT. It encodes CASSRTGNTIYF.

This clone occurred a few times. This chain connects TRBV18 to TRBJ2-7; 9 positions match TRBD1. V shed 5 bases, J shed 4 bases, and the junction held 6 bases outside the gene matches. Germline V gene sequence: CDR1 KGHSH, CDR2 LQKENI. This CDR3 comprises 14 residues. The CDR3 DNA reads TGTGCCAGCTCAACAGGACAGGGGTCGTACGAGCAGTACTTC. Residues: CASSTGQGSYEQYF.

The CDR3 region is CASGLVPGERVTGELFF. The CDR3 nucleotides read TGTGCTAGTGGTTTGGTACCGGGGGAGAGGGTCACCGGGGAGCTGTTTTTT. The chain joins TRBV12-5 to TRBJ2-2, with D perhaps matching TRBD2 (6 bases). The CDR3 extends over 17 amino acids. Germline-derived CDR1 and CDR2 are LGHNT and FRNRAP. V lost 0 bases, J lost 4 bases, and 15 bases lay in between.

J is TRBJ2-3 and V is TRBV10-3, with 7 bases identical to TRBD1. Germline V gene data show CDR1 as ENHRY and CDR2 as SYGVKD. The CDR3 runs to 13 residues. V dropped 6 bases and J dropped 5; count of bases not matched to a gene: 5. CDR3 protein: CAISPDRIDTQYF. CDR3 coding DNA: TGTGCCATCAGCCCGGACAGGATAGATACGCAGTATTTT.

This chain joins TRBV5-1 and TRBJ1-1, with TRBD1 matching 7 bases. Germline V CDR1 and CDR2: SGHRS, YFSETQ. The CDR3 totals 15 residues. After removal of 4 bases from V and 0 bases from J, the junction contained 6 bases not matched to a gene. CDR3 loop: CASSQRQGLNTEAFF. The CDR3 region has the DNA TGCGCCAGCAGCCAACGACAGGGCTTGAACACTGAAGCTTTCTTT.

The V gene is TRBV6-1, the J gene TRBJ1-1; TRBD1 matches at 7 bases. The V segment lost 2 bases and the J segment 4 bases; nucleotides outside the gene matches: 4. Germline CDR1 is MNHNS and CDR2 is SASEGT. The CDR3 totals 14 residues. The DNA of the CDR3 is TGTGCCAGCAGTGAATGGAGGGACAGCACTGAAGCTTTCTTT. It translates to CASSEWRDSTEAFF.

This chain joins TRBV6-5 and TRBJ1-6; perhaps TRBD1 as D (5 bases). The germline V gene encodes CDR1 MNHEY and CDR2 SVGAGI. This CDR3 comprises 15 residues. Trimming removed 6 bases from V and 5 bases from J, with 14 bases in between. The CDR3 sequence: CASRAGTADNSPLHF. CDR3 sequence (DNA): TGTGCCAGCAGGGCTGGGACGGCTGATAATTCACCCCTCCACTTT.

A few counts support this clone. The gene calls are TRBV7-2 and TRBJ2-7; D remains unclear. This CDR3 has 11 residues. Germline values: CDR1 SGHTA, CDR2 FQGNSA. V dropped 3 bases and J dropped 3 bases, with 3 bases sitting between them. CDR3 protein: CASSLRYEQYF. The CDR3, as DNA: TGTGCCAGCAGCTTGCGCTACGAGCAGTACTTC.

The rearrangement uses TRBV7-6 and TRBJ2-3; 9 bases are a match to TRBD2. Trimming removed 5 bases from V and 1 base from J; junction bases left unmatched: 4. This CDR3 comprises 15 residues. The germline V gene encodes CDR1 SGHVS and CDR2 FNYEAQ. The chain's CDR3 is CASSLRTSGTDTQYF. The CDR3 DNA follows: TGTGCCAGCAGCCTTAGGACTAGCGGCACAGATACGCAGTATTTT.

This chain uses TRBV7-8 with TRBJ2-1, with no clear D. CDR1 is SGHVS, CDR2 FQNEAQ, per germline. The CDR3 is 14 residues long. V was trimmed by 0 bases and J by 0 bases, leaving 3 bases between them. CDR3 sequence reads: CASSLASSYNEQFF. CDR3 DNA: TGTGCCAGCAGCTTAGCGAGCTCCTACAATGAGCAGTTCTTC.

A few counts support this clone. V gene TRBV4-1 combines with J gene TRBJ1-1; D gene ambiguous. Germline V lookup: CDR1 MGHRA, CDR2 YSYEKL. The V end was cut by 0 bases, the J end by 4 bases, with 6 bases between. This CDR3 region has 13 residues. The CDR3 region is CASSQEPATEAFF. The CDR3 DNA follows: TGCGCCAGCAGCCAAGAGCCCGCCACTGAAGCTTTCTTT.